This entry lists 11 T cell receptor beta chains sequenced from one sample in a study of T cell repertoires in cytomegalovirus infection. TCRdb passed the reads through MiXCR, listing each CDR3 protein once. The repertoire holds about 450,000 distinct CDR3 sequences, with roughly a third as singletons. Input material: PBMCs. The receptors derive from a human donor in good health (CMV status not recorded). Some clones in this sample may be carry-over from other donors' samples.

Remarks on this clonotype: Since a much larger clone is just one base distant, this may be a read error. Since no conserved phenylalanine or tryptophan closes the CDR3, a read error is the likely cause. This chain connects TRBV7-8 to TRBJ2-5; 12 positions match TRBD2. V lost 7 bases, J lost 5 bases, and 8 bases stayed unmatched. There are 15 residues in the CDR3. The V gene's germline CDR1 is SGHVS and CDR2 FQNEAQ. The CDR3 spells CASTTLAGGLETQYY. CDR3 DNA sequence: TGTGCCAGCACCACCCTAGCGGGGGGGCTGGAGACCCAGTACTAC.

The chain uses TRBV3-1 and TRBJ2-7; D unclear. The V and J ends lost 5 bases and 6 bases respectively, with 23 bases between them. Germline assignment: CDR1 LGHDT and CDR2 YNNKEL (reference sequence). This CDR3 has 16 amino acids. In DNA form, the CDR3 reads TGTGCCAGCAGCGAATACTCTTTGGACCGGGTAGGCGAGCAGTACTTC. Its protein is CASSEYSLDRVGEQYF.

V usage is TRBV27 and J usage is TRBJ2-2, with a weak D call TRBD2 (5 bases). The CDR3 has 13 amino acids. Trimming took off 4 bases at V and 5 bases at J, with 8 bases between the two ends. Germline-derived CDR1 and CDR2 are MNHEY and SMNVEV (reference sequence). CDR3 sequence: CASSWERTGELFF. The CDR3 DNA reads as TGTGCCAGCAGTTGGGAGAGAACCGGGGAGCTGTTTTTT.

This clonotype occurred a few times. The rearrangement uses TRBV4-3 and TRBJ2-3; unclear D gene. V was trimmed by 2 bases and J by 2 bases, leaving 5 bases between them. CDR1 is LGHNA, CDR2 YSLEER, per germline. The CDR3 loop spans 13 amino acids. This chain's CDR3 is CASSQSTTDTQYF. Written as DNA, the CDR3 is TGCGCCAGCAGCCAATCCACCACAGATACGCAGTATTTT.

There are a few counts of this clonotype. The chain uses TRBV28 and TRBJ2-1; 7 bases are a match to TRBD2. Trimming cost V 5 bases and J 9 bases; bases outside gene matches: 16. The CDR3 loop spans 16 amino acids. Germline CDR1 is MDHEN and CDR2 is SYDVKM. The CDR3 sequence: CASSLSQAGFFGEQFF. CDR3 nucleotide sequence: TGTGCCAGCAGTCTCAGCCAAGCGGGGTTCTTCGGTGAGCAGTTCTTC. Full variable domain (remainder filled in from reference TRBV28 and TRBJ2-1): DVKVTQSSRYLVKRTGEKVFLECVQDMDHENMFWYRQDPGLGLRLIYFSYDVKMKEKGDIPEGYSVSREKKERFSLILESASTNQTSMYLCASSLSQAGFFGEQFFGPGTRLTVL.

This clonotype appeared a single time. Compared with germline, one end of the junction differs, possibly owing to a read error. The J gene is TRBJ2-3, the V gene TRBV5-3; 7 nucleotides agree with TRBD2. TRBV5-3 has ORF status, its function being uncertain. This CDR3 comprises 16 residues. The CDR3: CASSSFLAEGTDTQYF. CDR3 coding DNA: TGTGCCAGCAGCTCCTTCCTAGCGGAAGGGACAGATACGCAGTATTTT.

In its sample, this clonotype was seen many times. CDR3 nucleotides: TGTGCCAGCAGCATTGGACACGTGAACACTGAAGCTTTCTTT. Translated, it gives CASSIGHVNTEAFF. This chain uses TRBV7-2 with TRBJ1-1; D might be TRBD1 (5 bases). Germline values: CDR1 SGHTA, CDR2 FQGNSA. V lost 5 bases and J 0 bases, leaving 10 bases between the germline ends. The CDR3 length is 14 residues.

This clonotype was seen a handful of times. V is TRBV5-1 and J is TRBJ1-1, with D possibly matching TRBD1 (5 bases). Trimming took off 2 bases at V and 0 bases at J, with 11 bases between the two ends. Germline V lookup: CDR1 SGHRS, CDR2 YFSETQ. CDR3 length equals 15 residues. This chain's CDR3 is CASSFTPGLNTEAFF. In DNA form, the CDR3 reads TGCGCCAGCAGCTTTACGCCAGGGTTGAACACTGAAGCTTTCTTT.

J is TRBJ2-5 and V is TRBV30, with TRBD2 identical over 8 bases. This CDR3 comprises 16 residues. The germline CDR1 and CDR2 sequences are GTSNPN and SVGIG (reference sequence). With 4 bases clipped from V and 5 bases from J, the junction kept 15 bases outside the gene matches. The CDR3 here is CAWNRVGGGLGETQYF. The DNA for the CDR3 is TGTGCCTGGAATCGAGTCGGCGGGGGGTTGGGGGAGACCCAGTACTTC. Supplemented by reference TRBV30 and TRBJ2-5, the full variable domain reads SQTIHQWPATLVQPVGSPLSLECTVEGTSNPNLYWYRQAAGRGLQLLFYSVGIGQISSEVPQNLSASRPQDRQFILSSKKLLLSDSGFYLCAWNRVGGGLGETQYFGPGTRLLVL.

This chain uses TRBV20-1 with TRBJ1-2; D is unresolved. Germline V CDR1 and CDR2: DFQATT, SNEGSKA (reference sequence). Trimming left V 0 bases short and J 0 bases short, with 14 bases between. This CDR3 region has 16 residues. The DNA of the CDR3 is TGCAGTGCTAGAGATCCTAGGAACAGACCTAACTATGGCTACACCTTC. It translates to CSARDPRNRPNYGYTF.

This clonotype was counted ten times or more. The V gene is TRBV7-6, the J gene TRBJ2-7, with 7 bases that match TRBD2. Germline CDR1 reads SGHVS; CDR2 reads FNYEAQ. Germline trimming cut 5 bases from V and 4 bases from J; bases unmatched to any gene: 8. The CDR3 is made up of 14 amino acids. The CDR3: CASSPPGSGYEQYF. For the CDR3, the DNA is TGTGCCAGCAGCCCCCCCGGTAGCGGGTACGAGCAGTACTTC.